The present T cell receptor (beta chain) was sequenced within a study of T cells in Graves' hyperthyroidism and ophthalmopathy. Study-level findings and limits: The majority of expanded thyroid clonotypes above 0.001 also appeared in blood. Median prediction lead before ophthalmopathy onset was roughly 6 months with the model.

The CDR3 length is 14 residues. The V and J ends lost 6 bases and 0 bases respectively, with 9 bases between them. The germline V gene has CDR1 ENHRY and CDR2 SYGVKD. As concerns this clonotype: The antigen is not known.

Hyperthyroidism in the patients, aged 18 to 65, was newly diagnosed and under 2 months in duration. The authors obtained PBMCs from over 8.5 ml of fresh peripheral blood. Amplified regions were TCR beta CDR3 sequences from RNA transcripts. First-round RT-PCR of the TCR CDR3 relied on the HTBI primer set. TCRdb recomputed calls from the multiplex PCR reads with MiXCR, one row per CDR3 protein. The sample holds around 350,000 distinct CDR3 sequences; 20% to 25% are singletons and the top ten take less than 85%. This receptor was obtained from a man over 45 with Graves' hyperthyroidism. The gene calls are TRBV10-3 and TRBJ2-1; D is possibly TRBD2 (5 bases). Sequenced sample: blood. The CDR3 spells CAIRAESSYNEQFF. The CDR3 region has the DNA TGTGCCATCAGAGCGGAGAGCTCCTACAATGAGCAGTTCTTC.